The present T cell receptor (beta chain) was sequenced within a study of spatial heterogeneity in lung cancer. Findings and limits, study-wide: Ubiquitous expanded tumor TCRs surfaced in blood more at resection than they did at follow-up.

TCRdb re-called the 5' RACE reads with MiXCR, one entry per CDR3 protein. The table has about 100,000 distinct CDR3 sequences, roughly a fifth seen once. Sample time point: blood at routine non-recurrence follow-up after resection. On this clonotype: Its antigen is undetermined.

Trimming stripped 1 base from V and 4 bases from J, with 2 bases between. CDR1 and CDR2 from the germline V gene are DFQATT and SNEGSKA (reference sequence). The CDR3 sequence is 10 residues long. This clonotype was obtained from a male donor with early-stage non-small cell lung cancer. The genes are TRBV20-1 and TRBJ2-7; D ambiguous. The sequencing used PBMCs, collected at follow-up. The DNA for the CDR3 is TGCAGTGCTAGAGGGTACGAGCAGTACGTC. It specifies CSARGYEQYV.